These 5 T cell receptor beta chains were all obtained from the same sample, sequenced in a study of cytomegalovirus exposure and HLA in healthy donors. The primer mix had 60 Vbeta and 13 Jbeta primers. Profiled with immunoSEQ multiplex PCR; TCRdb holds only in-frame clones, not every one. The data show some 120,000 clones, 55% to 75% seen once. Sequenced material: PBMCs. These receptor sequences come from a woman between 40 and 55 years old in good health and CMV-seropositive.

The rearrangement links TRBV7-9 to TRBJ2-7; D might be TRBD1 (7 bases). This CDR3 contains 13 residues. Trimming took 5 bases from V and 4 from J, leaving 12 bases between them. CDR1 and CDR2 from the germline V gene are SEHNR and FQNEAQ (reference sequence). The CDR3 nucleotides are TGTGCCAGCAGCCGCGGGACAGAATACGAGCAGTACTTC. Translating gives CASSRGTEYEQYF.

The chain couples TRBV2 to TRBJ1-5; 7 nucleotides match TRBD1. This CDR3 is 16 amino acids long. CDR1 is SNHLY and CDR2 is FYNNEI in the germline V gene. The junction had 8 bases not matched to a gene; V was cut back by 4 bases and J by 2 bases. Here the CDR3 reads CASSGQGDLGNQPQHF. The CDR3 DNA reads TGTGCCAGCAGTGGACAGGGTGATCTTGGCAATCAGCCCCAGCATTTT.

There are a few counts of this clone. DNA of the CDR3: TGTGCCAGCAGCCCGCGGGGGGGAGGCGGAAACACCATATATTTT. Translating it yields CASSPRGGGGNTIYF. The V call is TRBV7-2, the J call TRBJ1-3; the D gene is possibly TRBD1 (5 bases). V was trimmed by 5 bases and J by 4 bases, leaving 15 bases between them. The germline V gene encodes CDR1 SGHTA and CDR2 FQGNSA. The CDR3 contains 15 residues.

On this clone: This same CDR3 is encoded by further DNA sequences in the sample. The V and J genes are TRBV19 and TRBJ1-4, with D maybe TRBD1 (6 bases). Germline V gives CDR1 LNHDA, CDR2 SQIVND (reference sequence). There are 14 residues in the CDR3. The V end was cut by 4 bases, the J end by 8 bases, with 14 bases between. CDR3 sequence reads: CASSKRAGDEKLFF. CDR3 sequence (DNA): TGTGCCAGTAGTAAAAGGGCAGGGGACGAAAAACTGTTTTTT.

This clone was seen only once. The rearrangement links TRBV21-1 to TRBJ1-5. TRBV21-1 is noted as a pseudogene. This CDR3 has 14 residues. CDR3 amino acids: CASPKPACGKPQHF. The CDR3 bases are TGTGCCAGCCCCAAACCGGCGTGCGGGAAGCCCCAGCATTTT.